Listed below are T cell receptor beta chains from one sample, sequenced in a study of T cells in Graves' hyperthyroidism and ophthalmopathy. TCRdb itself ran the multiplex PCR reads through MiXCR, one entry per CDR3 protein. The data contain more than 550,000 distinct CDR3 sequences, 18% of them singletons. Sample: blood. Every receptor here comes from a woman aged 45-65 years with Graves' hyperthyroidism that later progressed to Graves' ophthalmopathy. CDR3s include the opening cysteine and the closing phenylalanine or tryptophan. Fields, in order: J gene, V gene, D gene, clone size, CDR3 DNA, CDR3 protein. D genes are given only for firm matches. Clone size, where shown, is once, few, many, or a class for clones that have expanded.

j_call: TRBJ1-2
v_call: TRBV9
d_call: TRBD1
clone_size: -
cdr3_nt: TGTGCCAGCAGCGTCGGGGACAGATGGTTAGATGGCTACACCTTC
cdr3_aa: CASSVGDRWLDGYTF

j_call: TRBJ1-5
v_call: TRBV20-1
d_call: -
clone_size: many
cdr3_nt: TGCAGTGCTCCGATTACAGGAGACGATAGCAATCAGCCCCAGCATTTT
cdr3_aa: CSAPITGDDSNQPQHF

j_call: TRBJ2-2
v_call: TRBV12-3/TRBV12-4
d_call: TRBD2
clone_size: many
cdr3_nt: TGTGCCAGCGGACTAGCGGGAGCGAACACCGGGGAGCTGTTTTTT
cdr3_aa: CASGLAGANTGELFF

j_call: TRBJ1-1
v_call: TRBV5-1
d_call: -
clone_size: few
cdr3_nt: TGCGCCAGCAGACAGGACAGGAACACTGAAGCTTTCTTT
cdr3_aa: CASRQDRNTEAFF

j_call: TRBJ2-1
v_call: TRBV25-1
d_call: -
clone_size: -
cdr3_nt: TGTGCCAGCAGCGGGGTAAACTCCTACAATGAGCAGTTCTTC
cdr3_aa: CASSGVNSYNEQFF

j_call: TRBJ1-1
v_call: TRBV29-1
d_call: -
clone_size: -
cdr3_nt: TGCAGCGTTGAAGGAGCAGAGAACACTGAAGCTTTCTTT
cdr3_aa: CSVEGAENTEAFF

j_call: TRBJ2-7
v_call: TRBV12-5
d_call: -
clone_size: few
cdr3_nt: TGTGCTAGTGCTAACGGCGAGCAGTACTTC
cdr3_aa: CASANGEQYF

j_call: TRBJ2-1
v_call: TRBV5-1
d_call: TRBD2
clone_size: -
cdr3_nt: TGCGCCAGCAGCTTGGAACCGACTAGCGGGGGGGCCTACAATGAGCAGTTCTTC
cdr3_aa: CASSLEPTSGGAYNEQFF

j_call: TRBJ1-5
v_call: TRBV6-1
d_call: -
clone_size: -
cdr3_nt: TGTGCCAGCGTAAAGGGGAAAGGGCTAAGCAATCAGCCCCAGCATTTT
cdr3_aa: CASVKGKGLSNQPQHF

j_call: TRBJ2-7
v_call: TRBV9
d_call: -
clone_size: few
cdr3_nt: TGTGCCAGCAGCGTAGAGGTTGACACCTACGAGCAGTACTTC
cdr3_aa: CASSVEVDTYEQYF

j_call: TRBJ2-7
v_call: TRBV5-1
d_call: -
clone_size: many
cdr3_nt: TGCGCCAGCAGCTTGGAGACAGTCACCTACGAGCAGTACTTC
cdr3_aa: CASSLETVTYEQYF

j_call: TRBJ2-1
v_call: TRBV20-1
d_call: TRBD2
clone_size: -
cdr3_nt: TGCAGTGCTAGAGCAACTAGCGGGGGTTTATACAGCAATGAGCAGTTCTTC
cdr3_aa: CSARATSGGLYSNEQFF

j_call: TRBJ1-1
v_call: TRBV7-8
d_call: -
clone_size: many
cdr3_nt: TGTGCCAGCAGCTTAGCGGTTATCGGCACTGAAGCTTTCTTT
cdr3_aa: CASSLAVIGTEAFF

j_call: TRBJ1-1
v_call: TRBV29-1
d_call: -
clone_size: few
cdr3_nt: TGCAGCGTTGAAGATCGAGCAGAAGCTTTCTTT
cdr3_aa: CSVEDRAEAFF

j_call: TRBJ1-1
v_call: TRBV4-1
d_call: TRBD1
clone_size: many
cdr3_nt: TGCGCCAGCAGCCAAGATAGGACAGGGAACACTGAAGCTTTCTTT
cdr3_aa: CASSQDRTGNTEAFF

j_call: TRBJ2-7
v_call: TRBV19
d_call: -
clone_size: few
cdr3_nt: TGTGCCAGTAGTCGTGACTCACAGGACTCCTACGAGCAGTACTTC
cdr3_aa: CASSRDSQDSYEQYF

j_call: TRBJ2-1
v_call: TRBV4-2
d_call: -
clone_size: few
cdr3_nt: TGTGCCAGCAGCTCGGTAGGGGGGGCTCAGAGATATAGCTCCTACAATGAGCAGTTCTTC
cdr3_aa: CASSSVGGAQRYSSYNEQFF

j_call: TRBJ1-5
v_call: TRBV10-3
d_call: -
clone_size: -
cdr3_nt: TGTGCCATCAATGGGGAGGGTCAGCCCCAGCATTTT
cdr3_aa: CAINGEGQPQHF

j_call: TRBJ1-1
v_call: TRBV5-6
d_call: TRBD1
clone_size: many
cdr3_nt: TGTGCCAGCAGACAACCTCAGGGGGCGGGGGCGGAAGCTTTCTTT
cdr3_aa: CASRQPQGAGAEAFF

j_call: TRBJ1-5
v_call: TRBV20-1
d_call: -
clone_size: -
cdr3_nt: TGCAGTGCAATTCTAGGGGATAGCAATCAGCCCCAGCATTTT
cdr3_aa: CSAILGDSNQPQHF

j_call: TRBJ2-1
v_call: TRBV7-9
d_call: -
clone_size: -
cdr3_nt: TGTGCCAGCGGGCCCCCGGGGGCGTGGTACAATGAGCAGTTCTTC
cdr3_aa: CASGPPGAWYNEQFF

j_call: TRBJ2-1
v_call: TRBV7-3
d_call: TRBD2
clone_size: -
cdr3_nt: TGTGCCAGCAGCTTAAGGCCTAGCGGGAGTAGGAATGAGCAGTTCTTC
cdr3_aa: CASSLRPSGSRNEQFF

j_call: TRBJ2-3
v_call: TRBV12-3/TRBV12-4
d_call: TRBD1
clone_size: many
cdr3_nt: TGTGCCAGCAGTGAGACAGGGGGCAGTACAAGCACAGATACGCAGTATTTT
cdr3_aa: CASSETGGSTSTDTQYF

j_call: TRBJ2-5
v_call: TRBV5-4
d_call: -
clone_size: -
cdr3_nt: TGTGCCAGCAGCTTGGGGGGCGAGTCAAAGACCCAGTACTTC
cdr3_aa: CASSLGGESKTQYF

j_call: TRBJ1-4
v_call: TRBV7-8
d_call: -
clone_size: -
cdr3_nt: TGTGCCAGCAGCCAACCAGCGACCTATGAAAAACTGTTTTTT
cdr3_aa: CASSQPATYEKLFF

j_call: TRBJ2-7
v_call: TRBV7-2
d_call: -
clone_size: few
cdr3_nt: TGTGCCAGCAGCTTAGTTCTTGAGGCCTACGAGCAGTACTTC
cdr3_aa: CASSLVLEAYEQYF

j_call: TRBJ1-4
v_call: TRBV7-6
d_call: TRBD1
clone_size: -
cdr3_nt: TGTGCCAGCAGCCAACTGCGGACAGGAAAGAATGAAAAACTGTTTTTT
cdr3_aa: CASSQLRTGKNEKLFF

j_call: TRBJ1-1
v_call: TRBV10-3
d_call: TRBD1
clone_size: few
cdr3_nt: TGTACCATCAGTGATATCAGGGGGCCCACTGAAGCTTTCTTT
cdr3_aa: CTISDIRGPTEAFF

j_call: TRBJ2-7
v_call: TRBV28
d_call: -
clone_size: once
cdr3_nt: TGTGCCAGCACACCAGGCGGGACAGACGCTAACGAGCAGTACTTC
cdr3_aa: CASTPGGTDANEQYF

j_call: TRBJ2-1
v_call: TRBV6-5
d_call: TRBD2
clone_size: -
cdr3_nt: TGTGCCAGCAGTTACTCAGCGGGGGCGAGCTCCTACAATGAGCAGTTCTTC
cdr3_aa: CASSYSAGASSYNEQFF

j_call: TRBJ1-1
v_call: TRBV6-5
d_call: -
clone_size: few
cdr3_nt: TGTGCCAGCAGACCCCCGATGTCGGAGTACGGAGCTTTCTTT
cdr3_aa: CASRPPMSEYGAFF

j_call: TRBJ1-5
v_call: TRBV4-1
d_call: TRBD1
clone_size: -
cdr3_nt: TGCGCCAGCAGCCAAGAGGGGGTAGGGGGCGGTTTATCGGCCCAGCATTTT
cdr3_aa: CASSQEGVGGGLSAQHF

j_call: TRBJ2-3
v_call: TRBV5-1
d_call: TRBD2
clone_size: many
cdr3_nt: TGCGCCAGCAGCTCCAAGGGACTAGCGGGGGGGCGTGCAGATACGCAGTATTTT
cdr3_aa: CASSSKGLAGGRADTQYF

j_call: TRBJ2-5
v_call: TRBV10-3
d_call: TRBD1
clone_size: many
cdr3_nt: TGTGCCATCTCGAATAGGGGGCGAGAGACCCAGTACTTC
cdr3_aa: CAISNRGRETQYF

j_call: TRBJ1-1
v_call: TRBV29-1
d_call: -
clone_size: -
cdr3_nt: TGCAGCGGAACCGGGACCTCTGAAGCTTTCTTT
cdr3_aa: CSGTGTSEAFF

j_call: TRBJ1-2
v_call: TRBV6-2/TRBV6-3
d_call: -
clone_size: few
cdr3_nt: TGTGCCAGCAGTTACTCGGGCCTATTCTATGGCTACACCTTC
cdr3_aa: CASSYSGLFYGYTF

j_call: TRBJ2-7
v_call: TRBV7-8
d_call: -
clone_size: many
cdr3_nt: TGTGCCAGCAGCCTAATGGACCAGACAGCTGACGAGCAGTACTTC
cdr3_aa: CASSLMDQTADEQYF

j_call: TRBJ2-3
v_call: TRBV19
d_call: TRBD2
clone_size: once
cdr3_nt: TGTGCCAGTAGTATAAAAGCGGGGGGGCCCACAGATACGCAGTATTTT
cdr3_aa: CASSIKAGGPTDTQYF

j_call: TRBJ1-2
v_call: TRBV3-1
d_call: -
clone_size: many
cdr3_nt: TGTGCCAGCAGCCAAGATTGGCAGGGTTATGGCTACACCTTC
cdr3_aa: CASSQDWQGYGYTF

j_call: TRBJ2-3
v_call: TRBV4-1
d_call: -
clone_size: -
cdr3_nt: TGCGCCAGCAGCCAGGCTGGGGATACGCAGTATTTT
cdr3_aa: CASSQAGDTQYF

j_call: TRBJ1-1
v_call: TRBV20-1
d_call: -
clone_size: many
cdr3_nt: TGCAGTGCTAGAGATCTCCGGAAGATGAACACTGAAGCTTTCTTT
cdr3_aa: CSARDLRKMNTEAFF

j_call: TRBJ1-2
v_call: TRBV7-2
d_call: -
clone_size: many
cdr3_nt: TGTGCCAGCCGCCTGGGACCGAACTATGGCTACACCTTC
cdr3_aa: CASRLGPNYGYTF

j_call: TRBJ1-6
v_call: TRBV30
d_call: -
clone_size: many
cdr3_nt: TGTGCCTGGAGTCCAGGGGTGTCCCTCCACTTT
cdr3_aa: CAWSPGVSLHF

j_call: TRBJ1-2
v_call: TRBV20-1
d_call: -
clone_size: -
cdr3_nt: TGCAGTGCTAGAGAGACTGATGGCTACACCTTC
cdr3_aa: CSARETDGYTF

j_call: TRBJ2-4
v_call: TRBV6-1
d_call: TRBD2
clone_size: few
cdr3_nt: TGTGCCAGCAGTGAAGTAGCGGGGGGCAGCGACATTCAGTACTTC
cdr3_aa: CASSEVAGGSDIQYF

j_call: TRBJ1-1
v_call: TRBV6-1
d_call: TRBD1
clone_size: -
cdr3_nt: TGTGCCAGCAGTGAAGCGGCAGGGGGCGCGTTCACTGAAGCTTTCTTT
cdr3_aa: CASSEAAGGAFTEAFF

j_call: TRBJ2-5
v_call: TRBV7-9
d_call: -
clone_size: few
cdr3_nt: TGTGCCAGCAGCTTTTCCCGGGACACGTGGACCCAGTACTTC
cdr3_aa: CASSFSRDTWTQYF

j_call: TRBJ2-5
v_call: TRBV20-1
d_call: TRBD2
clone_size: -
cdr3_nt: TGCAGTGCTAGAGTGGGCGGGAGCAGGGAGACCCAGTACTTC
cdr3_aa: CSARVGGSRETQYF

j_call: TRBJ2-1
v_call: TRBV10-2
d_call: TRBD2
clone_size: few
cdr3_nt: TGCGCCAGCTTTCCTAGCGGGGGCTACAATGAGCAGTTCTTC
cdr3_aa: CASFPSGGYNEQFF

j_call: TRBJ1-5
v_call: TRBV5-6
d_call: -
clone_size: -
cdr3_nt: TGTGCCAGCAGCTTGGGGGATTGGCAGCCCCAGCATTTT
cdr3_aa: CASSLGDWQPQHF

j_call: TRBJ1-4
v_call: TRBV4-1
d_call: -
clone_size: -
cdr3_nt: TGCGCCAGCAGCCCCCCACGGCTACAGGGAAATGAAAAACTGTTTTTT
cdr3_aa: CASSPPRLQGNEKLFF

j_call: TRBJ2-3
v_call: TRBV12-3/TRBV12-4
d_call: -
clone_size: many
cdr3_nt: TGTGCCAGCAGTTCCCCAGGAGGGTACACAGATACGCAGTATTTT
cdr3_aa: CASSSPGGYTDTQYF

j_call: TRBJ1-4
v_call: TRBV7-2
d_call: -
clone_size: few
cdr3_nt: TGTGCCAGCAGCTGGGACCGACAGGCGGCTAATGAAAAACTGTTTTTT
cdr3_aa: CASSWDRQAANEKLFF

j_call: TRBJ2-5
v_call: TRBV6-6
d_call: -
clone_size: many
cdr3_nt: TGTGCCAGCAGTTACTCGGCGGGGCAAGAGACCCAGTACTTC
cdr3_aa: CASSYSAGQETQYF

j_call: TRBJ1-1
v_call: TRBV15
d_call: TRBD1
clone_size: -
cdr3_nt: TGTGCCACCAGCAGAGAACAGGGGGCACAAACTGAAGCTTTCTTT
cdr3_aa: CATSREQGAQTEAFF

j_call: TRBJ2-3
v_call: TRBV20-1
d_call: TRBD2
clone_size: many
cdr3_nt: TGCAGTGCCAAACCCCCTAGCGGGGTTCCAGATACGCAGTATTTT
cdr3_aa: CSAKPPSGVPDTQYF

j_call: TRBJ1-5
v_call: TRBV3-1
d_call: -
clone_size: many
cdr3_nt: TGTGCCAGCAGCCAAAACCAGGGTAGCAATCAGCCCCAGCATTTT
cdr3_aa: CASSQNQGSNQPQHF